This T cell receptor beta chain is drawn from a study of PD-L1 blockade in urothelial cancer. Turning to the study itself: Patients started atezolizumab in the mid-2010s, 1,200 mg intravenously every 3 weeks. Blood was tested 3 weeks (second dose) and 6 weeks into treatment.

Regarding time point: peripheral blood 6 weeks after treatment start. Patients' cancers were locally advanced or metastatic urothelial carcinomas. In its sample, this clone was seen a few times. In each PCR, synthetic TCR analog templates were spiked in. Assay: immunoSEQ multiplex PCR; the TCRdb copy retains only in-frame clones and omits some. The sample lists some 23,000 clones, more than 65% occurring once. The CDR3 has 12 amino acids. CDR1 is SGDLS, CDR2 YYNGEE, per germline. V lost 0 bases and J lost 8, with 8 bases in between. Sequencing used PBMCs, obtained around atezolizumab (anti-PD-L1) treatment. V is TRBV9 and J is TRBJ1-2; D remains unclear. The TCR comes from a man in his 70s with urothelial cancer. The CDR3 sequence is CASSVVRGGYTF. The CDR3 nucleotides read TGTGCCAGCAGCGTAGTGCGGGGAGGCTACACCTTC.